What follows are 2 T cell receptor beta chains derived from one specimen sequenced in a study of vaccination effects on CD4 cells after COVID-19. Viral peptide pools were used in the ViraFEST assay to expand antigen-specific CD4+ T cells, and sequencing came afterward. Subsequent to roughly 9 days of culture, CD4+ T cells were isolated. All participants had two doses of either the BNT162b2 or mRNA-1273 vaccine. No antigen has been identified for these receptors. Sequencing was performed with immunoSEQ multiplex PCR; in TCRdb, only in-frame clones are kept and a portion is missing. The data contain tens of thousands of clones, around 81% of them singletons. The sequenced sample was CD4+ T cells from PBMCs cultured with SARS-CoV-2 spike peptides, obtained after COVID-19 vaccination. The source is a human donor who received a COVID-19 vaccine. Some clones in this sample may be carry-over from other donors' samples.

The gene calls are TRBV5-6 and TRBJ2-1; a weak D match, TRBD2 (5 bases). V gave up 0 bases and J gave up 13 bases, with 8 bases separating them. Looked up from germline, CDR1 is SGHDT and CDR2 is YYEEEE. The CDR3 is made up of 11 amino acids. The CDR3 coding sequence is TGTGCCAGCAGCTTGGTCGGGGTTCAGTTCTTC. Encoded protein: CASSLVGVQFF.

This rearrangement joins TRBV5-1 to TRBJ2-3, with D hard to call. This CDR3 has 14 residues. Germline CDR1 reads SGHRS; CDR2 reads YFSETQ. Trimming took off 1 base at V and 5 bases at J, with 11 bases between the two ends. As DNA, the CDR3 is TGCGCCAGCAGCTTGAGGTCCGTGGGAGATACGCAGTATTTT. Residues: CASSLRSVGDTQYF.